Below, 11 T cell receptor beta chains from the same sample are listed, as sequenced in a study of cytomegalovirus exposure and HLA in healthy donors. PCR primers comprised 60 Vbeta and 13 Jbeta primers. Repertoires were generated with immunoSEQ multiplex PCR, while TCRdb's copy carries only in-frame clones and drops some. The repertoire holds 150,000 to 200,000 clones, with about three quarters as singletons. The sample was PBMCs. Receptors were obtained from a woman aged 40 to 50 in good health and CMV-seronegative.

The chain recombines TRBV18 with TRBJ1-1, with D maybe TRBD1 (5 bases). The CDR3 loop spans 16 amino acids. The V gene's germline CDR1 is KGHSH and CDR2 LQKENI. V shed 4 bases and J shed 1 base, with 16 bases lying between them. The CDR3 nucleotides read TGTGCCAGCTCACTCCGGGACTCCAGCACGAACACTGAAGCTTTCTTT. This codes for CASSLRDSSTNTEAFF.

The V and J genes are TRBV7-9 and TRBJ2-3, with 13 bases matching TRBD2. V dropped 5 bases and J dropped 1; count of bases not matched to a gene: 6. Germline CDR1 is SEHNR and CDR2 is FQNEAQ (reference sequence). This CDR3 spans 17 amino acids. The CDR3 DNA is TGTGCCAGCAGCCGCGGACTAGCGGGAGAGGGCACAGATACGCAGTATTTT. Encoded protein: CASSRGLAGEGTDTQYF. Together with reference TRBV7-9 and TRBJ2-3, the CDR3 gives the full variable domain: DTGVSQNPRHKITKRGQNVTFRCDPISEHNRLYWYRQTLGQGPEFLTYFQNEAQLEKSRLLSDRFSAERPKGSFSTLEIQRTEQGDSAMYLCASSRGLAGEGTDTQYFGPGTRLTVL.

The J gene is TRBJ1-4, the V gene TRBV19, with D uncertain. The CDR3 is 15 residues long. Germline V gene data show CDR1 as LNHDA and CDR2 as SQIVND (reference sequence). Trimming removed 6 bases at V and 5 bases at J, with 16 bases between. CDR3 DNA: TGTGCCAGTAGCCAGAGGCGCGGGGAAAATGAAAAACTGTTTTTT. Its protein product is CASSQRRGENEKLFF.

This sequence joins TRBV21-1 and TRBJ2-7; the table's TRBD1 call for D was not verified on the DNA. TRBV21-1 is annotated as a pseudogene. This CDR3 is built from 16 residues. The CDR3 loop is CASSKEDRGRTYEQYF. Written as DNA, the CDR3 is TGTGCCAGCAGCAAAGAGGACAGGGGGAGAACCTACGAGCAGTACTTC.

This clone was seen a single time. The germline gene is not matched at one end of the junction; a read error may be the cause. The rearrangement uses TRBV4-3 and TRBJ2-1, with a tentative D call TRBD2 (5 bases). CDR3 length equals 16 residues. The germline gives CDR1 LGHNA, CDR2 YSLEER. Written as DNA, the CDR3 is TGCGCCGGCAGCCAAGCCCCACTAGGGATCGTAGATGAGCAGTTCTTC. The encoded protein is CAGSQAPLGIVDEQFF.

This clone appeared a few times. V and J are TRBV19 and TRBJ2-2; no firm D call. The V end was cut by 2 bases, the J end by 3 bases, with 7 bases between. Germline CDR1 reads LNHDA; CDR2 reads SQIVND (reference sequence). The CDR3 runs to 14 residues. Written as DNA, the CDR3 is TGTGCCAGTAGTATACAGGTGTACACCGGGGAGCTGTTTTTT. Protein sequence: CASSIQVYTGELFF.

This sequence joins TRBV4-1 and TRBJ2-5, with TRBD1 matching over 7 bases. The germline gives CDR1 MGHRA, CDR2 YSYEKL. The CDR3 sequence is 20 residues long. J was trimmed by 4 bases and V by 0 bases; bases with no gene match: 20. The CDR3 loop is CASSQDTGTGAGGLRETQYF. For the CDR3, the DNA is TGCGCCAGCAGCCAAGATACGGGGACCGGGGCAGGGGGTTTGCGAGAGACCCAGTACTTC.

The chain joins TRBV9 to TRBJ1-1; TRBD1 agrees at 8 bases. From germline, CDR1 is SGDLS and CDR2 YYNGEE. The CDR3 loop spans 16 amino acids. Losses at the gene ends were 1 base for V and 5 bases for J; bases not matched to a gene: 10. The CDR3 region is CASSVRVDRGGTEAFF. CDR3 sequence (DNA): TGTGCCAGCAGCGTACGGGTTGACAGGGGTGGAACTGAAGCTTTCTTT.

This clone appeared a few times. The J gene is TRBJ2-2, the V gene TRBV7-9, with TRBD1 identical over 8 bases. The germline gives CDR1 SEHNR, CDR2 FQNEAQ (reference sequence). Unmatched junction bases numbered 9, after V lost 5 bases and J lost 1 base. This CDR3 comprises 17 residues. CDR3 coding DNA: TGTGCCAGCAGCCCCCGCGTGGGGACAGGGAACACCGGGGAGCTGTTTTTT. Protein: CASSPRVGTGNTGELFF.

This clone was picked up a small number of times. This rearrangement joins TRBV7-8 to TRBJ1-3; possibly TRBD1 for D (5 bases). The length of the CDR3 is 19 residues. Trimming took off 5 bases at V and 1 base at J, with 24 bases between the two ends. CDR1 is SGHVS and CDR2 is FQNEAQ in the germline V gene. The DNA for the CDR3 is TGTGCCAGCAGCCAGGCGGAGACAGCTCTCACCCATTCTGGAAACACCATATATTTT. Translation gives CASSQAETALTHSGNTIYF.

The chain is built from TRBV27 and TRBJ1-1; no clear D. V lost 8 bases and J 6 bases, leaving 13 bases between the germline ends. Germline V gene sequence: CDR1 MNHEY, CDR2 SMNVEV (reference sequence). The CDR3 consists of 12 residues. DNA for the CDR3: TGTGCCAGCGGCCTTAAGGGAGCTGAAGCTTTCTTT. The encoded protein is CASGLKGAEAFF.